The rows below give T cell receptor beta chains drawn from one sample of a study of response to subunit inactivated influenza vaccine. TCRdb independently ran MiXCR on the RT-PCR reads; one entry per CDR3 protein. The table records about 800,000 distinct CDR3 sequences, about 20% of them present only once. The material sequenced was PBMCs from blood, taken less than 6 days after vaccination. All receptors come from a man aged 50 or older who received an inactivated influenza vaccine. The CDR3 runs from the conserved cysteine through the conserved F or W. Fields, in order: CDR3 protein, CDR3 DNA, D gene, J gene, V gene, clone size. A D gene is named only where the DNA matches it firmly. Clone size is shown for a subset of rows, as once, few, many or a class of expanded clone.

CASSQPTGGYTGELFF	TGTGCCAGCAGCCAACCGACGGGGGGATACACCGGGGAGCTGTTTTTT	TRBD2	TRBJ2-2	TRBV3-1	-
CASSTGTSADTQYF	TGTGCCAGCAGCACCGGGACTAGCGCCGATACGCAGTATTTT	TRBD2	TRBJ2-3	TRBV7-3	-
CASSLRVAGYEQYF	TGCGCCAGCAGCTTGAGGGTAGCGGGGTACGAGCAGTACTTC	TRBD2	TRBJ2-7	TRBV5-1	-
CASSRDRAYQPQHF	TGTGCCAGCAGCCGGGACAGGGCCTATCAGCCCCAGCATTTT	TRBD1	TRBJ1-5	TRBV25-1	few
CAISESGVLTDTQYF	TGTGCCATCAGTGAGTCGGGGGTATTAACAGATACGCAGTATTTT	-	TRBJ2-3	TRBV10-3	few
CASSSIGVEQFF	TGTGCCAGCAGCTCAATCGGGGTGGAGCAGTTCTTC	-	TRBJ2-1	TRBV9	-
CASSSFTVPEKLFF	TGTGCCAGCAGTTCCTTTACAGTGCCAGAAAAACTGTTTTTT	-	TRBJ1-4	TRBV12-3/TRBV12-4	-
CASSVGWGQSYEQYF	TGTGCCAGCAGCGTGGGTTGGGGACAGTCCTACGAGCAGTACTTC	TRBD1	TRBJ2-7	TRBV7-9	-
CASGLGGSYTDTQYF	TGTGCCAGCGGTCTTGGCGGATCATACACAGATACGCAGTATTTT	-	TRBJ2-3	TRBV12-3/TRBV12-4	-
CASSLVRPGREGGTQYF	TGCGCCAGCAGCCTCGTACGACCCGGGAGGGAAGGAGGTACGCAGTATTTT	TRBD2	TRBJ2-3	TRBV4-1	-
CASSGYQGIGYGYTF	TGTGCCAGCAGCGGATACCAGGGTATCGGCTATGGCTACACCTTC	-	TRBJ1-2	TRBV7-8	few
CASSQEATYTGELFF	TGTGCCAGCAGCCAAGAGGCTACGTACACCGGGGAGCTGTTTTTT	-	TRBJ2-2	TRBV4-2	few
CDSSLGAEAFF	TGTGACAGCAGCTTAGGGGCTGAAGCTTTCTTT	-	TRBJ1-1	TRBV7-2	-
CASSQENHRQGGGYEQYF	TGCGCCAGCAGCCAGGAAAATCATCGTCAGGGGGGCGGCTACGAGCAGTACTTC	-	TRBJ2-7	TRBV4-3	-
CASSYGSAGKETQYF	TGTGCCAGCAGTTATGGTTCGGCAGGGAAAGAGACCCAGTACTTC	-	TRBJ2-5	TRBV6-5	-